This passage covers 21 T cell receptor beta chains from one sample sequenced in a study of T cell changes during pregnancy in multiple sclerosis. Sequenced by immunoSEQ multiplex PCR; TCRdb stores in-frame clones only, minus some. The sample has about 110,000 clones, around 90% seen once. Here the sequenced sample was peripheral blood, taken in the third trimester of pregnancy. These receptor sequences come from a female donor with multiple sclerosis, enrolled in a pregnancy study.

The J gene is TRBJ2-2, the V gene TRBV6-1; TRBD1 matches 7 bases. The CDR3 consists of 14 residues. J lost 5 bases, V lost 6 bases, and 6 bases had no gene match. The germline gives CDR1 MNHNS, CDR2 SASEGT. CDR3 loop: CASSPDRVTGELFF. Written as DNA, the CDR3 is TGTGCCAGCAGCCCAGACAGGGTAACCGGGGAGCTGTTTTTT.

V is TRBV14 and J is TRBJ2-5; 7 nucleotides line up with TRBD2. The junction had 7 bases not matched to a gene; V was cut back by 4 bases and J by 5 bases. CDR1 and CDR2 from the germline V gene are SGHDN and FVKESK. There are 14 residues in the CDR3. The CDR3 nucleotides are TGTGCCAGCAGCCCAACTAGCGTCTACGAGACCCAGTACTTC. Its protein is CASSPTSVYETQYF.

The gene calls are TRBV2 and TRBJ1-2, with D perhaps matching TRBD1 (5 bases). Germline V gives CDR1 SNHLY, CDR2 FYNNEI. CDR3 length: 15 amino acids. The V and J ends lost 7 bases and 1 base respectively, with 16 bases between them. CDR3 amino acids: CASTPGQSLNYGYTF. CDR3 sequence (DNA): TGTGCCAGCACCCCAGGGCAGAGCCTTAACTATGGCTACACCTTC.

The chain carries TRBV7-8 and TRBJ2-1, with 11 positions matching TRBD2. The CDR3 contains 16 residues. Germline V gene data show CDR1 as SGHVS and CDR2 as FQNEAQ. The V segment lost 11 bases and the J segment 1 base; nucleotides outside the gene matches: 10. CDR3 DNA: TGTGCCGGAAGTAGCGGGAGGGGGAATTCCTACAATGAGCAGTTCTTC. This encodes CAGSSGRGNSYNEQFF.

V is TRBV5-6 and J is TRBJ2-7; maybe TRBD1 (5 bases). The V and J ends lost 4 bases and 3 bases respectively, with 14 bases between them. The germline V gene encodes CDR1 SGHDT and CDR2 YYEEEE. The CDR3 is 14 residues long. DNA of the CDR3: TGTGCCAGCAGCGTTTCAGGGTTGGGCTACGAGCAGTACTTC. Amino acid sequence: CASSVSGLGYEQYF.

The genes are TRBV27 and TRBJ2-5; TRBD2 agrees at 13 bases. The ends lost 8 bases at V and 5 bases at J; junction bases unmatched: 8. The germline gives CDR1 MNHEY, CDR2 SMNVEV (reference sequence). This CDR3 contains 15 residues. The CDR3 spells CASSGLAGTGETQYF. CDR3 sequence (DNA): TGTGCCAGCTCGGGACTAGCGGGGACCGGGGAGACCCAGTACTTC.

The rearrangement joins TRBV5-4 to TRBJ2-1; 7 positions match TRBD2. Germline V CDR1 and CDR2: SGHNT, YYREEE (reference sequence). J lost 3 bases, V lost 7 bases, and 10 bases had no gene match. The CDR3 runs to 15 residues. CDR3 amino acids: CASGSRGDYYNEQFF. The CDR3 nucleotides read TGTGCCAGCGGCTCCCGGGGGGACTACTACAATGAGCAGTTCTTC.

J is TRBJ2-7 and V is TRBV2; TRBD1 is a possible D gene (5 bases). This CDR3 has 12 residues. Trimming removed 6 bases from V and 4 bases from J, with 10 bases in between. Germline CDR1 and CDR2: SNHLY and FYNNEI. CDR3 sequence reads: CASRGQIYEQYF. CDR3 nucleotide sequence: TGTGCCAGCAGGGGGCAGATTTACGAGCAGTACTTC.

V gene TRBV28 combines with J gene TRBJ2-3; D perhaps matches TRBD2 (5 bases). The CDR3 is 17 amino acids. The V gene lost 1 base and the J gene lost 1 base, with 15 bases spanning the gap. From germline, CDR1 is MDHEN and CDR2 SYDVKM. Written as DNA, the CDR3 is TGTGCCAGCAGTTTATCACTGTCCCGGCGGGGCACAGATACGCAGTATTTT. This codes for CASSLSLSRRGTDTQYF.

This rearrangement joins TRBV29-1 to TRBJ2-3, with 9 bases that match TRBD2. The V gene's germline CDR1 is SQVTM and CDR2 ANQGSEA. With 1 base clipped from V and 0 bases from J, the junction kept 11 bases outside the gene matches. This CDR3 is built from 18 residues. The CDR3 spells CSVEGSPLAGPSTDTQYF. In nucleotides, the CDR3 is TGCAGCGTTGAAGGCTCACCCCTAGCGGGGCCTAGCACAGATACGCAGTATTTT.

The chain uses TRBV5-1 and TRBJ2-1; 9 nucleotides match TRBD2. The J segment lost 3 bases and the V segment lost 1 base, leaving 2 bases of the junction unmatched. This CDR3 spans 15 amino acids. Per germline, CDR1 SGHRS and CDR2 YFSETQ. CDR3 nucleotide sequence: TGCGCCAGCAGCTTGTATAGCGGGGGCTACAATGAGCAGTTCTTC. This translates into CASSLYSGGYNEQFF.

The chain links TRBV5-1 to TRBJ2-5; 10 positions match TRBD2. The CDR3 is 15 residues long. Germline CDR1 and CDR2: SGHRS and YFSETQ. The trim removed 4 bases at V and 5 bases at J, leaving 8 bases unmatched. CDR3 DNA sequence: TGCGCCAGCAGCCTTGGACTAGCGGAGTCGGAGACCCAGTACTTC. Residues: CASSLGLAESETQYF. Variable domain in full (rest from reference TRBV5-1 and TRBJ2-5): KAGVTQTPRYLIKTRGQQVTLSCSPISGHRSVSWYQQTPGQGLQFLFEYFSETQRNKGNFPGRFSGRQFSNSRSEMNVSTLELGDSALYLCASSLGLAESETQYFGPGTRLLVL.

The chain joins TRBV4-2 to TRBJ2-5, with TRBD2 matching 7 bases. Losses at the gene ends were 3 bases for V and 2 bases for J; bases not matched to a gene: 6. The CDR3 consists of 15 residues. Germline V gene data show CDR1 as LGHNA and CDR2 as YNFKEQ. CDR3: CASSQEVSGQETQYF. DNA of the CDR3: TGTGCCAGCAGCCAGGAAGTTAGCGGGCAAGAGACCCAGTACTTC.

The chain uses TRBV6-1 and TRBJ2-1, with 11 bases lining up with TRBD1. Trimming cost V 6 bases and J 7 bases; bases outside gene matches: 8. This CDR3 has 15 amino acids. Per the germline V gene, CDR1 is MNHNS and CDR2 is SASEGT. CDR3 region: CASRETGTGGNEQFF. As DNA, the CDR3 is TGTGCCAGCAGGGAAACCGGGACAGGGGGGAATGAGCAGTTCTTC.

This sequence joins TRBV6-1 and TRBJ2-7; possibly TRBD1 for D (6 bases). This CDR3 is built from 11 residues. V lost 3 bases, J lost 11 bases, and 11 bases lay in between. From germline, CDR1 is MNHNS and CDR2 SASEGT. CDR3 in amino acids: CASSEQGPKYF. CDR3 nucleotides: TGTGCCAGCAGTGAGCAGGGGCCAAAGTACTTC.

This clone was found a few times. V usage is TRBV30 and J usage is TRBJ1-5; tentatively, D is TRBD1 (5 bases). This CDR3 is built from 15 residues. The germline V gene has CDR1 GTSNPN and CDR2 SVGIG (reference sequence). V gave up 5 bases and J gave up 0 bases, with 14 bases separating them. CDR3 protein: CAWSGTGLSNQPQHF. The DNA for the CDR3 is TGTGCCTGGTCCGGAACAGGCCTTAGCAATCAGCCCCAGCATTTT.

The chain couples TRBV7-9 to TRBJ2-7, with TRBD2 as a possible D gene (6 bases). V dropped 1 base and J dropped 2 bases, with 9 bases sitting between them. The CDR3 totals 14 residues. Germline V gives CDR1 SEHNR, CDR2 FQNEAQ (reference sequence). This CDR3 reads CASSLGGVPYEQYF. The CDR3 region has the DNA TGTGCCAGCAGCTTAGGGGGGGTTCCCTACGAGCAGTACTTC.

This chain uses TRBV6-6 with TRBJ1-5, with 9 nucleotides matching TRBD1. Looked up from germline, CDR1 is MNHNY and CDR2 is SVGAGI (reference sequence). Losses at the gene ends were 2 bases for V and 6 bases for J; bases not matched to a gene: 5. This CDR3 has 15 residues. The CDR3 DNA is TGTGCCAGCAGTTACGGGACAGGGATCGGTCAGCCCCAGCATTTT. Amino acids: CASSYGTGIGQPQHF.

This sequence joins TRBV11-2 and TRBJ2-7, with 7 bases matching TRBD2. This CDR3 contains 14 residues. Germline CDR1 and CDR2: SGHAT and FQNNGV. Germline trimming cut 6 bases from V and 1 base from J; bases unmatched to any gene: 6. In DNA, the CDR3 is TGTGCCAGCAGGCGCAGCGGGACTTCCTACGAGCAGTACTTC. Encoded protein: CASRRSGTSYEQYF.

This clone was recorded only once. V and J are TRBV5-1 and TRBJ2-1; the D gene is possibly TRBD1 (6 bases). The CDR3 consists of 15 residues. With 1 base removed from V and 5 bases from J, the gap between germline ends came to 13 bases. CDR1 and CDR2 from the germline V gene are SGHRS and YFSETQ. CDR3 bases: TGCGCCAGCAGCTTGCCGCCCAGGGGCGACAATGAGCAGTTCTTC. Its translation: CASSLPPRGDNEQFF.

The rearrangement joins TRBV11-2 to TRBJ2-7; tentatively, D is TRBD1 (6 bases). The V end was cut by 5 bases, the J end by 0 bases, with 11 bases between. This CDR3 has 14 residues. Germline-derived CDR1 and CDR2 are SGHAT and FQNNGV. CDR3 bases: TGTGCCAGCAGCCTACAGGGTATCTCCTACGAGCAGTACTTC. It yields the protein CASSLQGISYEQYF.